This T cell receptor beta chain is drawn from a study of T cells after posttransplantation cyclophosphamide. General study points: Recipient CMV seropositivity and CMV reactivation strongly tracked TRB clonality. Later post-transplant blood repertoires were often dominated by donor CD8+ memory clones. Skin or GI-infiltrating T cells shared few TRB sequences with blood.

Sequencing was performed with immunoSEQ multiplex PCR; in TCRdb, only in-frame clones are kept and a portion is missing. The profile shows tens of thousands of clones, around 86% of them singletons. Notes on this clone: What it binds is not known.

Trimming took 9 bases from V and 5 from J; bases not matched to a gene: 11. Germline assignment: CDR1 LNHDA and CDR2 SQIVND (reference sequence). This CDR3 is 15 amino acids long. The chain couples TRBV19 to TRBJ2-2; 8 bases align to TRBD2. The TCR originated in a woman in her sixties or seventies with a blood cancer, CMV-positive, and with a related stem cell donor. Sample: PBMCs. CDR3 loop: CASSSGLVVTGELFF. In nucleotides, the CDR3 is TGTGCCAGCTCCTCGGGACTAGTCGTGACCGGGGAGCTGTTTTTT.